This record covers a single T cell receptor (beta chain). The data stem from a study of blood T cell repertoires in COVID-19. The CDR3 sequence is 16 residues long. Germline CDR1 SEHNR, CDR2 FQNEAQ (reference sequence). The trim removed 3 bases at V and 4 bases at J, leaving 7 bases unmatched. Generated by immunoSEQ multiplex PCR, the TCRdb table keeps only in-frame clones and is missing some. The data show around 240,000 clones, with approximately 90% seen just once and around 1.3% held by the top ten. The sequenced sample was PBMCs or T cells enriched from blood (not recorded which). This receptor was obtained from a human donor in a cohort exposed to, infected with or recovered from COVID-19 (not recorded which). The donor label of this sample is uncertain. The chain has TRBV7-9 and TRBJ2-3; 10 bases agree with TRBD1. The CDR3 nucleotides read TGTGCCAGCAGCTTGGGGGACAGGGGAAGGGCAGATACGCAGTATTTT. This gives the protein CASSLGDRGRADTQYF.